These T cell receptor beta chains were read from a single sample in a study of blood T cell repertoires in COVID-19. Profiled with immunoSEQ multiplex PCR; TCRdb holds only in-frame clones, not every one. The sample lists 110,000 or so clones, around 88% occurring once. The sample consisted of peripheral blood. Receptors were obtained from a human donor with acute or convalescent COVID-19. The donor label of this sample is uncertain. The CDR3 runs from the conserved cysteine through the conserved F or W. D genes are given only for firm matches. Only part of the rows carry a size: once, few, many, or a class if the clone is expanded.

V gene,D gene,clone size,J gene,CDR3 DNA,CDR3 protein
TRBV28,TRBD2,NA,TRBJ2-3,TGTGCCAGCACTAGCGGGGTCTTCCGCACAGATACGCAGTATTTT,CASTSGVFRTDTQYF
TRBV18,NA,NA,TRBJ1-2,TGTGCCAGCTCACCAATGGAGGGTTCGGGGGGCTACACCTTC,CASSPMEGSGGYTF
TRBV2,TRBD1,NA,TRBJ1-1,TGTGCCAGCAGGGGACAGGGGGGGTGGACTGAAGCTTTCTTT,CASRGQGGWTEAFF
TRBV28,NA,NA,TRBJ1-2,TGTGCCAGCAGGTCCGGCGGGTATGGCTACACCTTC,CASRSGGYGYTF
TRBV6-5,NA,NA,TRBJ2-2,TGTGCCAGCAGTTACCGGGGATATGACACCGGGGAGCTGTTTTTT,CASSYRGYDTGELFF
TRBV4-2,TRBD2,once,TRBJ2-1,TGTGCCAGCAGCCAGACTAGCGGGGATTACAATGAGCAGTTCTTC,CASSQTSGDYNEQFF
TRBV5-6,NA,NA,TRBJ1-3,TGTGCCAGCAGTCCATTACAGGGATCTGGAAACACCATATATTTT,CASSPLQGSGNTIYF
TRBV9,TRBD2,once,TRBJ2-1,TGTGCCAGCAGCGGACGTAGCGGGATAGCTCTTGAGCAGTTCTTC,CASSGRSGIALEQFF
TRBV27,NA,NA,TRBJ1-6,TGTGCCAGCAAACTATATAATTCACCCCTCCACTTT,CASKLYNSPLHF
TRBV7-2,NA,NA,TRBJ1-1,TGTGCCAGCAGCCCGTCTCTGAACACTGAAGCTTTCTTT,CASSPSLNTEAFF
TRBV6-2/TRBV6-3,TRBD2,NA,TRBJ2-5,TGTGCCAGCAGTTATCAGCGGGGGGGCAGGGAGACCCAGTACTTC,CASSYQRGGRETQYF
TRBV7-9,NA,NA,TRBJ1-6,TGTGCCAGCAGCTTAGCCCTCTATAATTCACCCCTCCACTTT,CASSLALYNSPLHF
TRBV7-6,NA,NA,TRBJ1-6,TGTGCCAGCAGCTTAGAGGCCGCGGTCTCACCCCTCCACTTT,CASSLEAAVSPLHF
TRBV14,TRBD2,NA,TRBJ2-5,TGTGCCAGCAGCCTCGGGACTAGCGGGTTTCAAGAGACCCAGTACTTC,CASSLGTSGFQETQYF
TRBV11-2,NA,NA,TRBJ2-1,TGTGCCAGCAGCTTAGATCGGGAGCTAGAGCAGTTCTTC,CASSLDRELEQFF